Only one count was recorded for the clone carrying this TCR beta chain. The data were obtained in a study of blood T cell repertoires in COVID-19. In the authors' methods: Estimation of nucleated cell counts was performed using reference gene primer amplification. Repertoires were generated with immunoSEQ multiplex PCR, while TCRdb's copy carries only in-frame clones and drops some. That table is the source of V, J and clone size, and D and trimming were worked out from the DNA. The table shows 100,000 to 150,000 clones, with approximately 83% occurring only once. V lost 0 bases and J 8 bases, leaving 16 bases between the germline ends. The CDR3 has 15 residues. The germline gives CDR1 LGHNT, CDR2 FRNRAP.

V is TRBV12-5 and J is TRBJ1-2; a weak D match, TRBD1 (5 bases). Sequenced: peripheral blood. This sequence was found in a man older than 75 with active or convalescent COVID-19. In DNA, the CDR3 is TGTGCTAGTGGTTTGGTCTATCGGGGACTTCACGGCTACACCTTC. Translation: CASGLVYRGLHGYTF.